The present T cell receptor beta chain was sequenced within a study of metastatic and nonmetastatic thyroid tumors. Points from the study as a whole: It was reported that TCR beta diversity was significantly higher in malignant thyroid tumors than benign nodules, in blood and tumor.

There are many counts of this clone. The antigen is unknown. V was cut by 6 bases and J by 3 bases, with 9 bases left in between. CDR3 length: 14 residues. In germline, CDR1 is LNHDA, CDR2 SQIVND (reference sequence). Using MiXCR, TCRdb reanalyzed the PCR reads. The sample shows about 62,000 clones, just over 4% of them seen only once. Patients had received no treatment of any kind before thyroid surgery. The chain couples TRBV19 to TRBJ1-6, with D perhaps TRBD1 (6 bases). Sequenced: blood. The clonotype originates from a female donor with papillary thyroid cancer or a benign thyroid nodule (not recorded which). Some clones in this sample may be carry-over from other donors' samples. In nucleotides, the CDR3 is TGTGCCAGTAGACCAGGGGTCTATAATTCACCCCTCCACTTT. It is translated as CASRPGVYNSPLHF.